This T cell receptor beta chain was recorded in a study of blood T cell repertoires in COVID-19. The wider study: PBMCs, B-cell-depleted T cells, or T cells were the source of the cDNA or gDNA that made up the material.

Germline V gene data show CDR1 as MNHNY and CDR2 as SVGAGI (reference sequence). V dropped 6 bases and J dropped 6 bases, with 6 bases sitting between them. The CDR3 contains 12 residues. The repertoire was sequenced with immunoSEQ multiplex PCR; TCRdb's copy has only in-frame clones and lacks some. Here the sample spans 95,000 to 100,000 clones, about 84% being singletons. Sequencing was done on a sample of peripheral blood. The chain has TRBV6-6 and TRBJ1-6; unclear D gene. This TCR was sampled from a human donor in a cohort sampled during active COVID-19. CDR3 in DNA: TGTGCCAGCAGGCCGGGTAATTCACCCCTCCACTTT. Translating it yields CASRPGNSPLHF.